This T cell receptor beta chain was obtained from a study of cytomegalovirus exposure and HLA in healthy donors. Notes on the study in general: The authors considered a cluster of highly shared sequence variants likely to be a sequencing artifact. In vitro experiments confirmed that a few CMV-associated chains were specific for CMV antigens. Rarity held for most TCR sequences, but there were some public TCRs that occurred in many donors. According to a later analysis, most TCR beta chains associated with CMV appeared HLA-restricted.

The PCR employed 60 Vbeta primers together with 13 Jbeta primers. Assay used: immunoSEQ multiplex PCR; TCRdb lists only in-frame clones, some missing. The data show about 82,000 clones, with around 85% seen just once and roughly 12% held by the top ten. Concerning this clone itself: The antigen remains unidentified.

Sequencing was carried out using PBMCs. The TCR sequence derives from a human donor in good health.

This chain's CDR3 is CASSLDRSYGYTF. CDR3 sequence (DNA): TGTGCCAGCAGCTTAGACCGCAGCTATGGCTACACCTTC. The rearrangement joins TRBV7-2 to TRBJ1-2, with D hard to call. With 1 base removed from V and 4 bases from J, the gap between germline ends came to 7 bases. The germline V gene encodes CDR1 SGHTA and CDR2 FQGNSA. The length of the CDR3 is 13 residues.